One T cell receptor (beta chain) is described in this entry. The sample comes from a study of blood T cell repertoires in COVID-19. In the study overall: Spain, Italy and the United States supplied samples that represented acute and convalescent COVID-19. The cDNA or gDNA used as material had been derived from T cells, B-cell-depleted T cells, or PBMCs.

Germline lookup yields CDR1 LNHDA and CDR2 SQIVND (reference sequence). V was trimmed by 4 bases and J by 3 bases, leaving 16 bases between them. The CDR3 loop spans 17 amino acids. Authors' processing steps: The assay estimated nucleated cells by amplifying reference gene primers. Using immunoSEQ multiplex PCR, the repertoire was profiled, and TCRdb retains in-frame clones only, with some absent. The V and J calls and clone size come from that table; D and trimming were worked out from the DNA. This sample carries 40,000 to 55,000 clones, approximately 78% of them seen once, and the ten largest clones take roughly an eighth.

The V call is TRBV19, the J call TRBJ1-6; possibly TRBD1 for D (5 bases). This receptor was identified in a human donor with acute or convalescent COVID-19. The donor label of this sample is uncertain. Specimen: peripheral blood. The CDR3: CASSRGVSAIYNSPLHF. DNA for the CDR3: TGTGCCAGTAGTAGGGGGGTGAGTGCCATCTATAATTCACCCCTCCACTTT.